The subject of this entry is one TCR beta chain. Its antigen is as yet unknown. This specimen comes from a study of T cell repertoires in aging, cancer and after chemotherapy. As for the study in general: Donors were grouped into six age bands spanning 30 or younger through 70 or older. The full dataset contained several million TCR reads. Findings and limits, study-wide: Loss of evenness, beyond lost richness, contributed to age-related TCR diversity decline in cancer patients.

Multiplex touch-down PCR with TRB-A/B primers amplified rearranged V-D-J TRB sequences. One entry per CDR3 protein, called by TCRdb with MiXCR from the multiplex PCR reads. Seen here are about 15,000 distinct CDR3 sequences, approximately 50% observed once, and the top ten hold 10%. The template was genomic DNA from peripheral blood, not RNA. Trimming stripped 5 bases from V and 4 bases from J, with 14 bases between. Per germline, CDR1 LNHDA and CDR2 SQIVND (reference sequence). The CDR3 covers 14 residues. V is TRBV19 and J is TRBJ1-2; no definite D call. The TCR sequence derives from a human donor in good health. Sample: blood. CDR3 residues: CASSRDGKFYGYTF. Here the CDR3 DNA reads TGTGCCAGTAGTCGCGACGGGAAGTTCTATGGCTACACCTTC.